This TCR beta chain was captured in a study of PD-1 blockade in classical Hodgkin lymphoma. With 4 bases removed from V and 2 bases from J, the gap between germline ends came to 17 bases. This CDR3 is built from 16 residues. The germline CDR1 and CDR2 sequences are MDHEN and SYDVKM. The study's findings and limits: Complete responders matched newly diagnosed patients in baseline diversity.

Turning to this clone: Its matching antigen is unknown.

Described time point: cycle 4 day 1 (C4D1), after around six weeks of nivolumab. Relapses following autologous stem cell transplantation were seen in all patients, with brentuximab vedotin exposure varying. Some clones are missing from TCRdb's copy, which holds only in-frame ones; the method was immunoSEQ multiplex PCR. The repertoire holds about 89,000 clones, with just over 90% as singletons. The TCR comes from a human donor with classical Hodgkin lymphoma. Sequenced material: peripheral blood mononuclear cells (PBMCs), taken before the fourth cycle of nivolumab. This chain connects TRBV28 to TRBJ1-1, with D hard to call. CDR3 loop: CASSSIPPGQNTEAFF. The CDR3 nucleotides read TGTGCCAGCAGTTCTATACCACCCGGGCAAAACACTGAAGCTTTCTTT.